This entry lists 15 T cell receptor beta chains sequenced from one sample in a study of T-cell reconstitution after alpha-beta-depleted transplantation in children. Preparation of the TCRbeta library was carried out with unique molecular identifiers. TCRdb ran MiXCR on the PCR reads and lists one entry per CDR3 protein. The sample lists 120,000 or so distinct CDR3 sequences, 10% occurring once. The source was PBMCs from the stem cell graft donor, collected from the stem cell graft. Every receptor here comes from a human donor who donated a stem cell graft to a child with acute lymphoblastic leukemia.

This clonotype was observed many times. V gene TRBV7-9 combines with J gene TRBJ2-7; 9 bases line up with TRBD1. CDR1 SEHNR and CDR2 FQNEAQ come from the germline V gene (reference sequence). This CDR3 is 15 amino acids long. V shed 4 bases and J 5 bases; nucleotides not matched to a gene: 9. The CDR3 reads CASSSPGQGENEQYF. CDR3 bases: TGTGCCAGCAGCTCCCCGGGACAGGGAGAAAACGAGCAGTACTTC.

The chain couples TRBV4-3 to TRBJ2-7; D unclear. The CDR3 contains 14 residues. V was trimmed by 0 bases and J by 0 bases, leaving 6 bases between them. Germline V gene lookup returns CDR1 LGHNA and CDR2 YSLEER. CDR3 region: CASSQDPSSYEQYF. CDR3 nucleotide sequence: TGCGCCAGCAGCCAAGATCCGAGCTCCTACGAGCAGTACTTC.

This clonotype has at least ten counts. CDR3 amino acids: CASSQVIRADGELFF. CDR3 DNA: TGCGCCAGCAGCCAAGTTATCAGGGCCGACGGGGAGCTGTTTTTT. The V call is TRBV4-1, the J call TRBJ2-2, with TRBD1 as a possible D gene (5 bases). From germline, CDR1 is MGHRA and CDR2 YSYEKL. V lost 1 base and J lost 7, with 13 bases in between. This CDR3 has 15 amino acids.

Ten or more counts support this clonotype. The rearrangement links TRBV6-5 to TRBJ1-4, with 7 bases matching TRBD1. Germline V lookup: CDR1 MNHEY, CDR2 SVGAGI. The CDR3 totals 14 residues. Trimming took 8 bases from V and 7 from J; bases not matched to a gene: 10. CDR3 residues: CASYRTGGGEKLFF. The CDR3 region has the DNA TGTGCCAGCTATCGGACAGGAGGCGGTGAAAAACTGTTTTTT.

The table lists this clonotype with many counts. This chain uses TRBV12-3 or TRBV12-4 with TRBJ2-1; 8 positions agree with TRBD1. J was trimmed by 0 bases and V by 7 bases; bases with no gene match: 2. This CDR3 is 14 amino acids long. CDR3 nucleotide sequence: TGTGCCAGCACGGACAGGGACTCCTACAATGAGCAGTTCTTC. This encodes CASTDRDSYNEQFF.

In this sample, this clonotype turned up many times. This chain's CDR3 is CASRNSGTGSNEQYF. The CDR3 DNA reads TGTGCCAGCAGAAACTCTGGGACAGGGTCTAACGAGCAGTACTTC. The chain uses TRBV12-3 or TRBV12-4 and TRBJ2-7; TRBD1 matches at 9 bases. CDR3 length: 15 residues. V lost 6 bases, J lost 5 bases, and 11 bases stayed unmatched.

This chain uses TRBV13 with TRBJ2-1; 8 bases agree with TRBD2. V dropped 8 bases and J dropped 10; count of bases not matched to a gene: 10. Germline-derived CDR1 and CDR2 are PRHDT and FYEKMQ (reference sequence). This CDR3 contains 13 residues. CDR3 residues: CASGSGGALEQFF. In DNA form, the CDR3 reads TGTGCCAGCGGCTCCGGGGGGGCCCTCGAGCAGTTCTTC.

This clonotype has at least ten counts. The gene calls are TRBV12-3 or TRBV12-4 and TRBJ1-1; D remains unclear. This CDR3 is 12 amino acids long. Between the trimmed V and J ends, which lost 7 bases and 4 bases, there was a span of 10 bases. The CDR3 coding sequence is TGTGCCAGCACCGGTGGGATCACTGAAGCTTTCTTT. Its translation: CASTGGITEAFF.

The genes are TRBV24-1 and TRBJ2-4; TRBD1 matches at 10 bases. The J segment lost 1 base and the V segment lost 2 bases, leaving 4 bases of the junction unmatched. Germline loops: CDR1 KGHDR, CDR2 SFDVKD. The CDR3 contains 17 residues. The CDR3 sequence is CATSDSGTGDAKNIQYF. As DNA, the CDR3 is TGTGCCACCAGTGATTCAGGGACAGGGGATGCCAAAAACATTCAGTACTTC.

This clonotype has at least ten counts. This chain uses TRBV12-3 or TRBV12-4 with TRBJ2-3; D not certain. The V end was cut by 5 bases, the J end by 7 bases, with 10 bases between. The CDR3 extends over 12 amino acids. CDR3 region: CASSRRHHTQYF. The CDR3 nucleotides read TGTGCCAGCAGTAGGAGACACCATACGCAGTATTTT.

This clonotype was seen at least ten times. This chain links TRBV7-2 with TRBJ2-2; D might be TRBD2 (7 bases). Trimming shortened V by 2 bases and J by 4 bases, and 14 bases separated the two germline ends. From germline, CDR1 is SGHTA and CDR2 FQGNSA. There are 16 residues in the CDR3. CDR3 protein: CASSLLGGGLTGELFF. CDR3 in DNA: TGTGCCAGCAGCTTATTGGGCGGGGGCCTCACCGGGGAGCTGTTTTTT. Combining the CDR3 with reference TRBV7-2 and TRBJ2-2 gives the whole variable domain GAGVSQSPSNKVTEKGKDVELRCDPISGHTALYWYRQSLGQGLEFLIYFQGNSAPDKSGLPSDRFSAERTGGSVSTLTIQRTQQEDSAVYLCASSLLGGGLTGELFFGEGSRLTVL.

This clonotype was detected ten times or more. The chain combines TRBV7-2 with TRBJ1-5, with 12 bases that match TRBD1. This CDR3 contains 16 residues. The junction had 9 bases not matched to a gene; V was cut back by 5 bases and J by 7 bases. Looked up from germline, CDR1 is SGHTA and CDR2 is FQGNSA. DNA for the CDR3: TGTGCCAGCAGCCGGGACAGGGGGCAATGGGGCCAGCCCCAGCATTTT. This encodes CASSRDRGQWGQPQHF. Supplemented by reference TRBV7-2 and TRBJ1-5, the full variable domain reads GAGVSQSPSNKVTEKGKDVELRCDPISGHTALYWYRQSLGQGLEFLIYFQGNSAPDKSGLPSDRFSAERTGGSVSTLTIQRTQQEDSAVYLCASSRDRGQWGQPQHFGDGTRLSIL.

This clonotype came up many times. This sequence joins TRBV15 and TRBJ1-1; TRBD1 might be the D (6 bases). CDR3 length: 17 residues. Trimming took off 5 bases at V and 1 base at J, with 20 bases between the two ends. The germline CDR1 and CDR2 sequences are LNHNV and YYDKDF (reference sequence). The CDR3: CATSVAPLQGENTEAFF. CDR3 coding DNA: TGTGCCACCAGCGTAGCTCCCTTACAGGGAGAGAACACTGAAGCTTTCTTT.

This clonotype was counted ten times or more. The rearrangement uses TRBV7-3 and TRBJ1-1, with D perhaps matching TRBD1 (5 bases). V lost 4 bases and J 4 bases, leaving 10 bases between the germline ends. CDR3 length equals 13 residues. The V gene's germline CDR1 is SGHTA and CDR2 FQGTGA. In DNA, the CDR3 is TGTGCCAGCAGCTCCTCAGGGCTCACTGAAGCTTTCTTT. It translates to CASSSSGLTEAFF.

This clonotype occurred many times. The chain uses TRBV19 and TRBJ1-1; D ambiguous. Trimming pared 7 bases from V and 4 bases from J, leaving 13 bases between. Germline values: CDR1 LNHDA, CDR2 SQIVND (reference sequence). CDR3 length: 13 amino acids. CDR3 nucleotides: TGTGCCAGTACAAGACGAGGGATCACTGAAGCTTTCTTT. It encodes CASTRRGITEAFF.